This T cell receptor beta chain was obtained from a study of cytomegalovirus exposure and HLA in healthy donors. Study-level results: The later analysis indicated that the majority of CMV-associated TCR beta chains appeared HLA-restricted. Rare TCR sequences dominated, though some public TCRs recurred in many donors.

A multiplex PCR was run with 60 Vbeta primers and 13 Jbeta primers. Libraries were prepared by immunoSEQ multiplex PCR; TCRdb keeps only in-frame clonotypes and omits some of them. The top ten hold around 4% of the sample, which has approximately 120,000 clones, approximately 78% seen once. Deletions cut 2 bases from V and 2 bases from J, with 10 bases between. This CDR3 has 15 amino acids. Germline-derived CDR1 and CDR2 are MNHNS and SASEGT. A word on this clone: Its specificity is not known.

The chain is built from TRBV6-1 and TRBJ1-3; tentative D call: TRBD1 (5 bases). The sequence derives from a man aged 40-55 years in good health and CMV-seronegative. Sequences were obtained from PBMCs. CDR3 in DNA: TGTGCCAGCAGTGAAACGGACACCACTGGAAACACCATATATTTT. Its translation is CASSETDTTGNTIYF.